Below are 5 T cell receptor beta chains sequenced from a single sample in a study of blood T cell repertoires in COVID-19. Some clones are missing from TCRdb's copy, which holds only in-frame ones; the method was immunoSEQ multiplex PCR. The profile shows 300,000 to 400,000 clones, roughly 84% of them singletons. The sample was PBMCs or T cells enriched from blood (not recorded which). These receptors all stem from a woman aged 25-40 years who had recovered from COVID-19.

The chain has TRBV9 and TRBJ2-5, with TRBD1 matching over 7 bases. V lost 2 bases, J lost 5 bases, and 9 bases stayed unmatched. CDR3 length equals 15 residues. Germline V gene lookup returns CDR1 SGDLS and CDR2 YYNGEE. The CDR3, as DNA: TGTGCCAGCAGCGTTGTCGGGACAGCCGGGGAGACCCAGTACTTC. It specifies CASSVVGTAGETQYF.

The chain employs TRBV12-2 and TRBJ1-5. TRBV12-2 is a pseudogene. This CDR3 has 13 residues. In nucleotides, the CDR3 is TGTGCAAGTCGCTTAGCGAAGGGGGGGCACCAGCATTTT. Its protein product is CASRLAKGGHQHF.

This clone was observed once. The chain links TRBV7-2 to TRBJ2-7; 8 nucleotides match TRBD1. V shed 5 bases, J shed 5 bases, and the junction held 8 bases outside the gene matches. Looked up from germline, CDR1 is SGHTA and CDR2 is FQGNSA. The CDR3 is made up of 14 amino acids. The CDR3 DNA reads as TGTGCCAGCAGCCCCGACAGGGGAGGCAACGAGCAGTACTTC. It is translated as CASSPDRGGNEQYF.

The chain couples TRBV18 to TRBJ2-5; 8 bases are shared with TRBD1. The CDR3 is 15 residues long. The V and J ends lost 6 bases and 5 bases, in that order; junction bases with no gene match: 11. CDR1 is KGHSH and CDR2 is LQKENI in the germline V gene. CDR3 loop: CASSPVAGGMETQYF. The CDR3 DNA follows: TGTGCCAGCTCCCCGGTGGCAGGGGGCATGGAGACCCAGTACTTC.

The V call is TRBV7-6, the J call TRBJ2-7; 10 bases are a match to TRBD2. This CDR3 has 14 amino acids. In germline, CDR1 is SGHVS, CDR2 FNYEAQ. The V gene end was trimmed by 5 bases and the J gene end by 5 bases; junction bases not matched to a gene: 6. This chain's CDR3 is CASSRAGGLDEQYF. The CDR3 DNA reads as TGTGCCAGCAGCAGAGCGGGGGGGCTGGACGAGCAGTACTTC.